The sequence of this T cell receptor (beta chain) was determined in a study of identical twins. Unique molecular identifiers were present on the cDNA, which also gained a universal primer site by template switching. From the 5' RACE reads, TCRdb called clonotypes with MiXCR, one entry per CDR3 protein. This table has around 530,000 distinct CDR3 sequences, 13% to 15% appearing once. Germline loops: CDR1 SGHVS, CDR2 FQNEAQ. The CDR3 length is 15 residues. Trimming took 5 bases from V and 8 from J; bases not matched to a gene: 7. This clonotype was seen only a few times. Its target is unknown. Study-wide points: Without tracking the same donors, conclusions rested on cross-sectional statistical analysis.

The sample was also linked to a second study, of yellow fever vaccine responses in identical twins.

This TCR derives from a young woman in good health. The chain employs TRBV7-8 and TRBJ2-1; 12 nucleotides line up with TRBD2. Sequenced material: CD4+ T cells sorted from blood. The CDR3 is CASSLQTSGSYEQFF. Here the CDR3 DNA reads TGTGCCAGCAGCCTCCAGACTAGCGGGAGTTATGAGCAGTTCTTC.